This T cell receptor (beta chain) was profiled in a study of blood T cell repertoires in COVID-19. Study as a whole: Sample material is recorded as cDNA or gDNA derived from T cells, B-cell-depleted T cells, or PBMCs.

Profiled with immunoSEQ multiplex PCR; TCRdb holds only in-frame clones, not every one. The repertoire holds approximately 380,000 clones, with 88% as singletons. The study recruited people aged 18 to 89 years across around 24 US areas. CDR3 size: 17 residues. Trimming cost V 5 bases and J 0 bases; bases outside gene matches: 10. Germline assignment: CDR1 MDHEN and CDR2 SYDVKM. The TCR originated in a woman aged 18 to 35 who had recovered from COVID-19. Specimen: PBMCs or T cells enriched from blood (not recorded which). The V call is TRBV28, the J call TRBJ2-1; TRBD2 aligns across 7 bases. This chain's CDR3 is CASSPPAGGSSYNEQFF. The CDR3 DNA is TGTGCCAGCAGTCCTCCGGCGGGCGGGAGCTCCTACAATGAGCAGTTCTTC.